These 14 T cell receptor beta chains came from one sample sequenced in a study of blood T cell repertoires in COVID-19 (TCRdb year 2020). Library preparation was by the immunoSEQ multiplex PCR assay. What TCRdb holds here is the immuneACCESS table cut down to in-frame rearrangements. Part of the clones is not present; checked against another copy, under half of the missing clones reflect an unresolved V gene, and the others are unexplained. This sample comprises about 300,000 clones, roughly 86% of them detected only once. 9.4% of the sample belongs to the ten largest clones. The sample taken for sequencing was peripheral blood. The receptors were gathered from a man younger than 35 with active or convalescent COVID-19.

The rearrangement links TRBV24-1 to TRBJ2-7, with D possibly matching TRBD2 (5 bases). V lost 9 bases, J lost 4 bases, and 12 bases lay in between. The CDR3 covers 12 residues. Germline CDR1 and CDR2: KGHDR and SFDVKD. DNA for the CDR3: TGTGCCACCCGCGGGCCAGGATACGAGCAGTACTTC. Translated, it gives CATRGPGYEQYF.

The genes are TRBV11-1 and TRBJ2-5; 7 bases match TRBD2. V shed 5 bases, J shed 7 bases, and the junction held 4 bases outside the gene matches. The CDR3 consists of 12 residues. Germline V gene sequence: CDR1 SGHAT, CDR2 FQDESV (reference sequence). The CDR3 loop reads CASSPGGWTQYF. In DNA, the CDR3 is TGTGCCAGCAGCCCGGGGGGTTGGACCCAGTACTTC. Together with reference TRBV11-1 and TRBJ2-5, the CDR3 gives the full variable domain: EAEVAQSPRYKITEKSQAVAFWCDPISGHATLYWYRQILGQGPELLVQFQDESVVDDSQLPKDRFSAERLKGVDSTLKIQPAELGDSAMYLCASSPGGWTQYFGPGTRLLVL.

The chain couples TRBV10-1 to TRBJ2-3, with D perhaps matching TRBD1 (5 bases). V was shortened by 0 bases and J by 6 bases, with 10 bases between the two germline ends. Per germline, CDR1 WNHNN and CDR2 SYGVQD (reference sequence). CDR3 length: 14 residues. The CDR3 region has the DNA TGCGCCAGCAGTGAGTCCCCAGGGCTCGATACGCAGTATTTT. Encoded protein: CASSESPGLDTQYF.

This clone was seen once. This chain connects TRBV7-9 to TRBJ1-5; D perhaps matches TRBD1 (6 bases). The CDR3 runs to 14 residues. Deletions cut 5 bases from V and 4 bases from J, with 12 bases between. CDR1 is SEHNR and CDR2 is FQNEAQ in the germline V gene (reference sequence). The CDR3 spells CASSLWDTNQPQHF. In nucleotides, the CDR3 is TGTGCCAGCAGCCTTTGGGACACTAATCAGCCCCAGCATTTT.

V and J are TRBV6-5 and TRBJ2-5; D is uncertain. This CDR3 spans 13 amino acids. Germline V CDR1 and CDR2: MNHEY, SVGAGI. V lost 6 bases to trimming and J lost 5 bases, with 13 bases between them. CDR3 coding DNA: TGTGCCAGCAGCATACCCGCAGGCGAGACCCAGTACTTC. It encodes CASSIPAGETQYF.

The chain employs TRBV27 and TRBJ2-7; 7 bases are shared with TRBD2. CDR1 is MNHEY and CDR2 is SMNVEV in the germline V gene (reference sequence). The trim removed 6 bases at V and 6 bases at J, leaving 8 bases unmatched. The CDR3 sequence is 13 residues long. This CDR3 reads CASSLTWGGEQYF. CDR3 in DNA: TGTGCCAGCAGCCTAACATGGGGGGGCGAGCAGTACTTC.

This clone has a single count. The chain links TRBV6-5 to TRBJ1-2; TRBD1 is a possible D gene (6 bases). This CDR3 contains 13 residues. Germline V CDR1 and CDR2: MNHEY, SVGAGI. V was shortened by 6 bases and J by 8 bases, with 16 bases between the two germline ends. As DNA, the CDR3 is TGTGCCAGCAGCCGCACGGGGGGCGCGGGCTACACCTTC. Translating it yields CASSRTGGAGYTF.

The gene calls are TRBV7-9 and TRBJ1-1; tentatively, D is TRBD1 (6 bases). V lost 1 base and J 7 bases, leaving 13 bases between the germline ends. The CDR3 contains 14 residues. Germline values: CDR1 SEHNR, CDR2 FQNEAQ (reference sequence). The CDR3 here is CASSLVGAGDEAFF. As DNA, the CDR3 is TGTGCCAGCAGCTTAGTAGGGGCAGGGGATGAAGCTTTCTTT.

This clone was counted once. V usage is TRBV12-5 and J usage is TRBJ1-6; TRBD1 agrees at 10 bases. The CDR3 sequence is 18 residues long. The ends lost 3 bases at V and 9 bases at J; junction bases unmatched: 14. CDR1 LGHNT and CDR2 FRNRAP come from the germline V gene. For the CDR3, the DNA is TGTGCTAGTGGTTTTACCTTGCCTCGGCGGGACAGGGGTTCACCCCTCCACTTT. Its protein is CASGFTLPRRDRGSPLHF.

This chain uses TRBV7-9 with TRBJ1-2, with 9 bases lining up with TRBD1. V trimming: 4 bases; J trimming: 6 bases; junction bases outside the gene matches: 3. The CDR3 is 13 residues long. Germline values: CDR1 SEHNR, CDR2 FQNEAQ (reference sequence). The DNA of the CDR3 is TGTGCCAGCAGCTCAAGGACAGGGGATGGCTACACCTTC. It translates to CASSSRTGDGYTF.

This chain joins TRBV11-2 and TRBJ2-7, with no clear D. The germline CDR1 and CDR2 sequences are SGHAT and FQNNGV. Between the trimmed V and J ends, which lost 1 base and 3 bases, there was a span of 7 bases. The CDR3 runs 13 residues. CDR3 in DNA: TGTGCCAGCAGCTTAGGTGCCTACTACGAGCAGTACTTC. As protein: CASSLGAYYEQYF.

The chain uses TRBV27 and TRBJ1-2, with D perhaps matching TRBD1 (5 bases). The CDR3 covers 15 residues. Per the germline V gene, CDR1 is MNHEY and CDR2 is SMNVEV (reference sequence). Trimming left V 5 bases short and J 1 base short, with 14 bases between. The CDR3 DNA sequence: TGTGCCAGCAGTCAATCGGGGGGGGTTAACTATGGCTACACCTTC. Its protein product is CASSQSGGVNYGYTF.

This clone was observed a single time. The chain carries TRBV20-1 and TRBJ1-5, with a tentative D call TRBD1 (6 bases). This CDR3 is built from 17 residues. Germline V gives CDR1 DFQATT, CDR2 SNEGSKA (reference sequence). V lost 3 bases to trimming and J lost 5 bases, with 23 bases between them. The CDR3, as DNA: TGCAGTGCTAGTCCTTCAATCGGGGGGGCAGGGGATCAGCCCCAGCATTTT. It is translated as CSASPSIGGAGDQPQHF.

This chain uses TRBV9 with TRBJ1-2; perhaps TRBD1 as D (5 bases). Per the germline V gene, CDR1 is SGDLS and CDR2 is YYNGEE. The CDR3 covers 17 residues. With 4 bases removed from V and 3 bases from J, the gap between germline ends came to 22 bases. CDR3 amino acids: CASSPGGGGPRHYGYTF. Written as DNA, the CDR3 is TGTGCCAGCAGCCCTGGGGGGGGTGGGCCTAGACACTATGGCTACACCTTC.